This TCR beta chain was observed in a study of CD8+CD57+ T cells in acquired aplastic anemia (dated by TCRdb to between 2018 and 2020). At the level of the whole study: Extracted DNA from sorted CD4+ and CD8+ cells averaged about 3 ug, ranging from about 0.2 to 30 ug. CD8+CD57+ expansion was defined as frequency above the mean frequency observed in healthy subjects. What the work shows at the level of the full study, not this receptor alone: CD8+ Simpson's diversity did not differ significantly between patients and healthy controls (P=0.060). Around 28 CD8+ CDR3 sequences were found to be shared between patients and controls, but these sequences appeared to be highly expressed in patients and within the immunodominant clones of the patients.

This clonotype was seen a handful of times. Its antigen is currently not known. Within one base of it there is no much larger clone, and no base qualities were kept. From a lookup of the germline V gene (reference sequence), CDR1 and CDR2 are MNHEY and SMNVEV. Spanning cysteine to phenylalanine, the CDR3 consists of 13 amino acids. Just the 39-base CDR3 DNA is kept, in frame starting at base 1. V gives up 5 bases and J gives up 3 bases, and the segment between their germline ends measures 7 bases. Profiling of TCR beta VDJ combinations and CDR3 sequences used genomic DNA as the template. TCR repertoire sequencing was run on an Illumina HiSeq 2000. Regarding the original processing steps: Repertoire assessment relied on Simpson's diversity index, CDR3 size and DJ length profiles, and TRBV/TRBJ rearrangement plots. The most abundant DNA sequence in the deep sequencing data was taken as the immunodominant clone. CDR3 amino acid sequences were screened for sharing across subjects and were compared with published repertoires and the VDJdb database. The raw public data were reprocessed by TCRdb itself: fastp quality trimming at Q25, MiXCR clonotype calling, in-frame beta chains only. A single entry per CDR3 protein holds the most common genes and DNA from its merged rows. TCRdb's processing, not the authors' own work, is the source of the V and J calls. The sample table shows 150,000 to 200,000 distinct CDR3 sequences, and under 55% are seen once. The ten largest account for around 1.1% of the sample.

Patients chosen for sequencing had shown expansion of CD8+CD57+ cells by flow cytometry. Every patient had severe acquired aplastic anemia, diagnosed using the International Study of Aplastic Anemia and Agranulocytosis and Camitta criteria. At the time blood was sampled, none of the patients had received any therapy. In the study, sorted CD4+ and CD8+ blood T cells from patients with severe aplastic anemia and from healthy subjects underwent deep sequencing of TCR repertoires. Patients were enrolled in the USA under clinicaltrials.gov protocols 00001620, 01623167, 00001397, 00071045, 00081523 and 00961064. Ficoll-Paque density gradient centrifugation was used to isolate peripheral blood mononuclear cells. Before DNA was extracted, CD4+ and CD8+ T cells were sorted using either FACS or magnetic beads.

The sequencing sample was made of sorted CD4+, CD8+, or CD8+CD57+ T cells (not recorded which) from PBMCs. The sequence was collected from a human donor with aplastic anemia. The chain is made from TRBV27 and TRBJ2-2, with no D gene named confidently. The CDR3 loop reads CASSPQYTGELFF. The sequenced DNA is TGTGCCAGCAGTCCCCAGTACACCGGGGAGCTGTTTTTT.